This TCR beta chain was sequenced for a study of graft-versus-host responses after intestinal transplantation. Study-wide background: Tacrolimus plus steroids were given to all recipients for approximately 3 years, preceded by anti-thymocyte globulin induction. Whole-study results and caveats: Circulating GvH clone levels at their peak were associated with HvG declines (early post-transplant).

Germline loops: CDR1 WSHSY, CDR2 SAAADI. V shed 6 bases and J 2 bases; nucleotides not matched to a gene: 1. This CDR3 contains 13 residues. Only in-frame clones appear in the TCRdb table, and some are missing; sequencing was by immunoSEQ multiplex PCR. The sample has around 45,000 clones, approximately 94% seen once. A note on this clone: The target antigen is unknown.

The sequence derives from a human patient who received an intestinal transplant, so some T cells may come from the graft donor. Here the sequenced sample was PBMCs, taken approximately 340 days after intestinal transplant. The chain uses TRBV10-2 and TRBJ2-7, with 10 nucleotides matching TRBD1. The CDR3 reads CASRDRGTYEQYF. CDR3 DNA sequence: TGCGCCAGCAGGGACAGGGGGACCTACGAGCAGTACTTC.